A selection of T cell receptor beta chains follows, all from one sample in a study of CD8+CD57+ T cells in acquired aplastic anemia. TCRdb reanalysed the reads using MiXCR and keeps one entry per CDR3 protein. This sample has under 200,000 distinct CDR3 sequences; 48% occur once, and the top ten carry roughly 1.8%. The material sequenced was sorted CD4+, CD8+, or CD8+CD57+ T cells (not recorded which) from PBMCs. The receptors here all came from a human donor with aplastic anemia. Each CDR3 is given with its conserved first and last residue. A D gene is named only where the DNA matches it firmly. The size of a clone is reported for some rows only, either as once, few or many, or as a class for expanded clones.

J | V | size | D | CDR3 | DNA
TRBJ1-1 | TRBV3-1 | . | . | CASSQVGSDTEAFF | TGTGCCAGCAGCCAAGTCGGGTCGGACACTGAAGCTTTCTTT
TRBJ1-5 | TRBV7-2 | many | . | CASSLVWGSRNQPQHF | TGTGCCAGCAGCTTAGTTTGGGGTTCTCGCAATCAGCCCCAGCATTTT
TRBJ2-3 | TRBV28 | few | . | CASRAPDTQYF | TGTGCCAGCAGGGCTCCAGATACGCAGTATTTT
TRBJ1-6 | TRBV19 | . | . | CATQVGGNSPLHF | TGTGCCACCCAGGTGGGCGGAAATTCACCCCTCCACTTT
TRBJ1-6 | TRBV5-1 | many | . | CASGPGSQNSPLHF | TGCGCCAGCGGACCGGGTAGTCAGAATTCACCCCTCCACTTT
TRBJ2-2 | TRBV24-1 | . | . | CATSDPPLLDGTTGELFF | TGTGCCACCAGTGATCCACCCCTCCTGGACGGGACTACCGGGGAGCTGTTTTTT
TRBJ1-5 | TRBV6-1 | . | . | CASSEYEGGYQPQHF | TGTGCCAGCAGTGAATACGAAGGGGGATATCAGCCCCAGCATTTT
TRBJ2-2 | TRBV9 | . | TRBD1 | CASRTGPGELFF | TGTGCCAGTCGGACAGGGCCCGGGGAGCTGTTTTTT
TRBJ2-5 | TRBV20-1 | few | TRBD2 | CSAHWTSGQETQYF | TGCAGTGCCCATTGGACTAGCGGCCAAGAGACCCAGTACTTC
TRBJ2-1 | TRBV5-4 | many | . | CASSSLELNEQFF | TGTGCCAGCAGCTCTCTAGAGTTGAATGAGCAGTTCTTC
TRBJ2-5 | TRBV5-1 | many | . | CASSLGGLSGTETQYF | TGCGCCAGCAGCTTAGGCGGGTTATCGGGCACGGAGACCCAGTACTTC
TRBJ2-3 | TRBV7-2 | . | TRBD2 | CASSPGLAGDTQYF | TGTGCCAGCAGCCCTGGACTAGCGGGGGATACGCAGTATTTT
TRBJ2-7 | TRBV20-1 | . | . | CSASVRASYEQYF | TGCAGTGCTAGTGTCCGGGCCTCCTACGAGCAGTACTTC
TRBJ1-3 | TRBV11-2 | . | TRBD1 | CASSPNGPGGTIYF | TGTGCCAGCAGCCCAAATGGGCCAGGGGGAACCATATATTTT
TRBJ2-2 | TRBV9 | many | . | CASTRDSTGELFF | TGTGCCAGTACCAGGGATAGCACCGGGGAGCTGTTTTTT
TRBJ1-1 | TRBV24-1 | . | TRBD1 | CATSDDRGGTEAFF | TGTGCCACCAGTGATGACAGGGGTGGGACTGAAGCTTTCTTT
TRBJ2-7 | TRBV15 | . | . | CATSRRPPRDEQYF | TGTGCCACCAGCAGACGCCCCCCCCGGGACGAGCAGTACTTC
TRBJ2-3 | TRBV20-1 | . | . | CSAREWGNTDTQYF | TGCAGTGCTAGAGAATGGGGTAACACAGATACGCAGTATTTT
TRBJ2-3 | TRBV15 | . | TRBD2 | CATSSSGSVDTQYF | TGTGCCACCAGCAGCAGCGGGAGTGTAGATACGCAGTATTTT
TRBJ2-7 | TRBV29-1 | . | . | CSVVTGDSYEQYF | TGCAGCGTTGTTACAGGAGACTCCTACGAGCAGTACTTC
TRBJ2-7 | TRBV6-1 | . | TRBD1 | CASRPGQGLYEQYF | TGTGCCAGCCGACCGGGACAGGGCCTCTACGAGCAGTACTTC